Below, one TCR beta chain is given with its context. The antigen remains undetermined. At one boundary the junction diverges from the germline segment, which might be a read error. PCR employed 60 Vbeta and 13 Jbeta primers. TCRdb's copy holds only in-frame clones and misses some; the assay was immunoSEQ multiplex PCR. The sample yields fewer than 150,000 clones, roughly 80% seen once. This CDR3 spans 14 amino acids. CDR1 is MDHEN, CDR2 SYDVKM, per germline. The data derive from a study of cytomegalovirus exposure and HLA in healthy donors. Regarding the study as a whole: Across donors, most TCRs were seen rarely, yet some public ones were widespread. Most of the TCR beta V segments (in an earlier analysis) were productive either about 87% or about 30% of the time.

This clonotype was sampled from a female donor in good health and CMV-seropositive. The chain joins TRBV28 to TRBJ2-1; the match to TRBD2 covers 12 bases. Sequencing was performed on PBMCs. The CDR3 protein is CASSPPGLAGGGVF. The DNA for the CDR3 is TGTGCCAGCAGTCCGCCGGGACTAGCGGGCGGAGGGGTCTTC.